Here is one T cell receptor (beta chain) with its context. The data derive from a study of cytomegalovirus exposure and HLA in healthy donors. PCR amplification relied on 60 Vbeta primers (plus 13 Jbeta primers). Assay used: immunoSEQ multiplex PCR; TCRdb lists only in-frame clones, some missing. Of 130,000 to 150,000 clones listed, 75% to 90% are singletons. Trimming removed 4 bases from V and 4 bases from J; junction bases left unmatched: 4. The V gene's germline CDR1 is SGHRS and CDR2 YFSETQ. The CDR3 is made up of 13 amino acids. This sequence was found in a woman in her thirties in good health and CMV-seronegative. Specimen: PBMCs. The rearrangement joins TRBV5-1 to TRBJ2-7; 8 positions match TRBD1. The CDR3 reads CASSNQGAYEQYF. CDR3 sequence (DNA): TGCGCCAGCAGCAACCAGGGGGCTTACGAGCAGTACTTC.